A selection of T cell receptor beta chains follows, all from one sample in a study of regulatory T cells in long-lasting Graves disease. TCRdb processed the multiplex PCR reads anew with MiXCR; each CDR3 protein has one entry. This table has some 500,000 distinct CDR3 sequences, about 13% appearing once. This same sample was also part of a study on T cells in Graves' hyperthyroidism and ophthalmopathy.

The sample consisted of peripheral blood mononuclear cells (PBMCs), taken at new diagnosis, from a patient treated with antithyroid drugs. The receptors shown here come from a man aged 25-40 years with Graves disease. The CDR3 runs from the conserved cysteine through the conserved F or W. D genes are given only for firm matches. The size field is filled for only some rows; it gives once, few, many or a size class.

clone size | J gene | D gene | V gene | CDR3 protein | CDR3 DNA
few | TRBJ1-2 | - | TRBV6-1 | CASEGWISTNYGYTF | TGTGCCAGCGAGGGATGGATCTCAACTAACTATGGCTACACCTTC
many | TRBJ1-5 | - | TRBV11-2 | CASSLDRLRPQHF | TGTGCCAGCAGCTTGGACAGACTTCGGCCCCAGCATTTT
many | TRBJ2-7 | - | TRBV5-1 | CASSLVATGVSYEQYF | TGCGCCAGCAGCTTGGTCGCGACAGGAGTTTCCTACGAGCAGTACTTC
few | TRBJ2-3 | TRBD2 | TRBV18 | CATGGVDSDTQYF | TGTGCCACGGGGGGTGTCGATTCAGATACGCAGTATTTT
- | TRBJ2-1 | TRBD2 | TRBV19 | CASSPSGLAGYHEQFF | TGTGCCAGTAGTCCCTCGGGACTAGCGGGATATCATGAGCAGTTCTTC
many | TRBJ2-3 | - | TRBV6-1 | CASREGTDTQYF | TGTGCCAGCCGCGAGGGCACAGATACGCAGTATTTT
- | TRBJ2-7 | TRBD2 | TRBV20-1 | CSANLRSGRAGEQYF | TGCAGTGCTAATTTGAGGAGCGGGAGGGCGGGAGAGCAGTACTTC
- | TRBJ2-3 | TRBD2 | TRBV5-4 | CASSGGLAVSTDTQYF | TGTGCCAGCAGCGGAGGACTAGCGGTTAGCACAGATACGCAGTATTTT
many | TRBJ2-1 | TRBD2 | TRBV12-3/TRBV12-4 | CASSLIPSGRAGHNEQFF | TGTGCCAGCAGTTTGATCCCTAGCGGGAGGGCCGGGCACAATGAGCAGTTCTTC
many | TRBJ2-5 | - | TRBV30 | CAWSPSRETQYF | TGTGCCTGGAGCCCATCACGAGAGACCCAGTACTTC
many | TRBJ2-1 | - | TRBV18 | CASSPRGTNEQFF | TGTGCCAGCTCACCACGGGGAACGAATGAGCAGTTCTTC
many | TRBJ2-1 | TRBD2 | TRBV6-9 | CASSYHHGLAGVKNAYEQFF | TGTGCCAGCAGTTACCACCACGGACTAGCGGGAGTTAAAAACGCCTATGAGCAGTTCTTC
few | TRBJ1-2 | TRBD1 | TRBV9 | CASSPQTGVYGYTF | TGTGCCAGCAGCCCCCAGACAGGGGTCTATGGCTACACCTTC
few | TRBJ1-3 | - | TRBV19 | CASISDQGSTGNTIYF | TGTGCCAGTATTTCAGACCAGGGGAGCACTGGAAACACCATATATTTT
few | TRBJ1-5 | TRBD1 | TRBV6-5 | CASSYVDRAINQPQHF | TGTGCCAGCAGTTACGTCGACAGGGCTATCAATCAGCCCCAGCATTTT
- | TRBJ2-3 | - | TRBV5-1 | CASRGPGSSTDTQYF | TGCGCCAGCAGGGGGCCCGGGAGCAGCACAGATACGCAGTATTTT
many | TRBJ2-1 | - | TRBV6-2/TRBV6-3 | CASSSDRTSYNEQFF | TGTGCCAGCAGTTCCGACAGAACATCCTACAATGAGCAGTTCTTC
many | TRBJ2-2 | TRBD2 | TRBV20-1 | CSAYGGRADTGELFF | TGCAGTGCTTATGGCGGGAGGGCCGACACCGGGGAGCTGTTTTTT
many | TRBJ1-6 | - | TRBV27 | CASSLEIYNSPLHF | TGTGCCAGCAGTTTGGAAATATATAATTCACCCCTCCACTTT
many | TRBJ2-7 | TRBD1 | TRBV6-1 | CASSPFPGQGAREQYF | TGTGCCAGCAGCCCCTTTCCGGGACAGGGGGCGCGGGAGCAGTACTTC
- | TRBJ2-7 | TRBD2 | TRBV5-1 | CASSEGSGSGYEQYF | TGCGCCAGCAGCGAGGGGAGCGGGAGTGGCTACGAGCAGTACTTC
many | TRBJ2-3 | - | TRBV18 | CASSPPVTGSTDTQYF | TGTGCCAGCTCACCACCGGTGACGGGGAGCACAGATACGCAGTATTTT
many | TRBJ1-5 | - | TRBV18 | CASSHSNSNQPQHF | TGTGCCAGCTCCCACAGTAATAGCAATCAGCCCCAGCATTTT
- | TRBJ2-1 | - | TRBV3-1 | CASSQEGQYNEQFF | TGTGCCAGCAGCCAAGAGGGTCAGTACAATGAGCAGTTCTTC
- | TRBJ1-1 | - | TRBV29-1 | CSVTDFLGTEAFF | TGCAGCGTCACAGACTTCTTGGGCACTGAAGCTTTCTTT
many | TRBJ2-4 | - | TRBV27 | CASSVGGNIQYF | TGTGCCAGCAGTGTCGGAGGCAACATTCAGTACTTC
- | TRBJ2-7 | TRBD2 | TRBV20-1 | CSAGGGSRPSYEQYF | TGCAGTGCTGGGGGGGGGAGCAGGCCCTCCTACGAGCAGTACTTC
many | TRBJ2-3 | - | TRBV12-3/TRBV12-4 | CASSPYLGGGRTDTQYF | TGTGCCAGCAGTCCGTATCTTGGGGGGGGGCGGACAGATACGCAGTATTTT
- | TRBJ2-1 | - | TRBV5-4 | CASSSKTRARNEQFF | TGTGCCAGCAGTTCCAAGACCAGGGCCCGCAATGAGCAGTTCTTC
many | TRBJ1-5 | - | TRBV6-1 | CASSDILVWAARGQPQHF | TGTGCCAGCAGTGATATCCTTGTATGGGCTGCCCGGGGCCAGCCCCAGCATTTT
many | TRBJ2-1 | TRBD2 | TRBV27 | CASTLVASGRAYNEQFF | TGTGCCAGCACCCTAGTCGCTAGCGGGAGGGCATACAATGAGCAGTTCTTC
- | TRBJ1-1 | - | TRBV27 | CASSWLAQTEAFF | TGTGCCAGCAGTTGGTTGGCTCAGACTGAAGCTTTCTTT
many | TRBJ2-7 | TRBD2 | TRBV15 | CATSRGGGSYEQYF | TGTGCCACCAGCAGGGGGGGGGGGAGCTACGAGCAGTACTTC
- | TRBJ2-1 | TRBD2 | TRBV29-1 | CSVGLPLAAYNEQFF | TGCAGCGTAGGTCTCCCACTAGCGGCCTACAATGAGCAGTTCTTC
many | TRBJ1-1 | - | TRBV2 | CASSGRRDWTEAFF | TGTGCCAGCAGTGGGAGGAGGGATTGGACTGAAGCTTTCTTT
- | TRBJ2-6 | - | TRBV19 | CASSPSTGWGANVLTF | TGTGCCAGTAGCCCATCCACGGGGTGGGGGGCCAACGTCCTGACTTTC
many | TRBJ2-3 | TRBD2 | TRBV20-1 | CSASVGLAMNTQYF | TGCAGTGCTAGTGTGGGACTAGCGATGAATACGCAGTATTTT
many | TRBJ2-1 | - | TRBV6-5 | CASSYLGGANEQFF | TGTGCCAGCAGTTATCTCGGCGGGGCCAATGAGCAGTTCTTC
many | TRBJ1-5 | - | TRBV20-1 | CSVGQPQHF | TGCAGTGTCGGTCAGCCCCAGCATTTT
many | TRBJ1-2 | - | TRBV29-1 | CSVGRGQSFNYGYTF | TGCAGCGTTGGTCGTGGACAGAGCTTTAACTATGGCTACACCTTC
- | TRBJ2-3 | TRBD1 | TRBV2 | CASRYTAQGASRDTQYF | TGTGCCAGCCGCTACACTGCTCAGGGGGCGTCCCGTGATACGCAGTATTTT
many | TRBJ1-5 | - | TRBV12-3/TRBV12-4 | CASTRWGSNQPQHF | TGTGCCAGCACGCGGTGGGGGAGCAATCAGCCCCAGCATTTT
once | TRBJ2-1 | - | TRBV18 | CASSLPPGTSCNEQFF | TGTGCCAGCTCACTTCCCCCAGGGACCTCCTGCAATGAGCAGTTCTTC
- | TRBJ2-5 | TRBD2 | TRBV5-1 | CASSLLTGGETQYF | TGCGCCAGCAGCTTGTTAACGGGAGGAGAGACCCAGTACTTC
many | TRBJ2-5 | TRBD1 | TRBV19 | CATQGTPGTEETQYF | TGTGCCACCCAAGGGACACCCGGGACAGAAGAGACCCAGTACTTC
many | TRBJ1-3 | - | TRBV12-3/TRBV12-4 | CASSFGPISGNTIYF | TGTGCCAGCAGTTTCGGGCCGATCTCTGGAAACACCATATATTTT
many | TRBJ2-4 | - | TRBV2 | CASSDTLAKNIQYF | TGTGCCAGCAGTGACACTTTGGCCAAAAACATTCAGTACTTC
- | TRBJ1-1 | - | TRBV11-2 | CASSSAPSEASF | TGTGCCAGCAGCTCCGCTCCCTCCGAAGCTTCCTTT
many | TRBJ2-6 | - | TRBV20-1 | CSARWRDSNSGANVLTF | TGCAGTGCTAGATGGAGGGACAGTAACTCTGGGGCCAACGTCCTGACTTTC
- | TRBJ2-7 | - | TRBV4-2 | CASSPLALSYEQYF | TGTGCCAGCAGCCCTTTAGCGCTATCCTACGAGCAGTACTTC
many | TRBJ2-7 | TRBD1 | TRBV5-1 | CASNPGQGKTYEQYF | TGCGCCAGCAATCCGGGACAGGGGAAGACCTACGAGCAGTACTTC
many | TRBJ1-5 | TRBD1 | TRBV29-1 | CSVAPGGSNQPQHF | TGCAGCGTTGCCCCAGGGGGGAGCAATCAGCCCCAGCATTTT
many | TRBJ2-3 | - | TRBV11-2 | CASSSNPRRSPSTDTQYF | TGTGCCAGCAGCTCCAATCCCAGACGTTCCCCTAGCACAGATACGCAGTATTTT
many | TRBJ2-7 | TRBD1 | TRBV7-9 | CASSSIRDRANEQYF | TGTGCCAGCAGCTCAATCCGGGACAGGGCTAACGAGCAGTACTTC
many | TRBJ2-3 | - | TRBV27 | CASSVSAPTDTQYF | TGTGCCAGCAGTGTTAGCGCACCGACAGATACGCAGTATTTT